The 3 T cell receptor beta chains below all came from one sample that was sequenced in a study of cytomegalovirus exposure and HLA in healthy donors. The PCR employed 60 Vbeta primers together with 13 Jbeta primers. TCRdb keeps only in-frame clones here, not all; method: immunoSEQ multiplex PCR. The sample gives more than 140,000 clones, nearly 80% of which show up once; about 0.64% is in the top ten. Sequencing was performed on PBMCs. The receptor source for this set is a male donor in good health and CMV-seronegative.

The gene calls are TRBV6-1 and TRBJ2-7, with TRBD1 as a possible D gene (5 bases). CDR1 and CDR2 (germline): MNHNS, SASEGT. This CDR3 is built from 15 residues. The V end lost 0 bases, the J end lost 5 bases, and 14 bases lay between the germline ends. The CDR3 DNA reads as TGTGCCAGCAGTGAAGCACCCAGGGTCCCTCACGAGCAGTACTTC. This encodes CASSEAPRVPHEQYF.

V and J are TRBV29-1 and TRBJ2-1; 11 nucleotides align to TRBD1. V shed 3 bases, J shed 7 bases, and the junction held 8 bases outside the gene matches. Germline loops: CDR1 SQVTM, CDR2 ANQGSEA. This CDR3 has 15 amino acids. The DNA for the CDR3 is TGCAGCGTTGACCCTTCCGGGACAGGGGGGAATGAGCAGTTCTTC. Translating it yields CSVDPSGTGGNEQFF.

CDR3 sequence: CASKDRVNSPLHF. CDR3 nucleotides: TGTGCCAGTAAGGACAGGGTCAATTCACCCCTCCACTTT. This chain joins TRBV27 and TRBJ1-6; 8 bases fit TRBD1. The trim removed 9 bases at V and 7 bases at J, leaving 5 bases unmatched. Germline V CDR1 and CDR2: MNHEY, SMNVEV (reference sequence). This CDR3 region has 13 residues.